This T cell receptor (beta chain) came from a study of graft-versus-host responses after intestinal transplantation. Study information: Each recipient received anti-thymocyte globulin induction, then tacrolimus and steroids for about three years.

Data came from immunoSEQ multiplex PCR; TCRdb stores just in-frame clones and leaves some out. This table holds tens of thousands of clones, just under 95% found once. CDR3 length: 15 amino acids. With 3 bases clipped from V and 4 bases from J, the junction kept 6 bases outside the gene matches. CDR1 and CDR2 (germline): SQVTM, ANQGSEA. This chain uses TRBV29-1 with TRBJ2-2; TRBD1 matches 9 bases. The source was PBMCs, collected 16 days after intestinal transplant. This receptor was taken from a human patient who received an intestinal transplant, so some T cells may come from the graft donor. The CDR3 reads CSVEGTGPSTGELFF. As DNA, the CDR3 is TGCAGCGTTGAGGGGACAGGGCCCTCCACCGGGGAGCTGTTTTTT.